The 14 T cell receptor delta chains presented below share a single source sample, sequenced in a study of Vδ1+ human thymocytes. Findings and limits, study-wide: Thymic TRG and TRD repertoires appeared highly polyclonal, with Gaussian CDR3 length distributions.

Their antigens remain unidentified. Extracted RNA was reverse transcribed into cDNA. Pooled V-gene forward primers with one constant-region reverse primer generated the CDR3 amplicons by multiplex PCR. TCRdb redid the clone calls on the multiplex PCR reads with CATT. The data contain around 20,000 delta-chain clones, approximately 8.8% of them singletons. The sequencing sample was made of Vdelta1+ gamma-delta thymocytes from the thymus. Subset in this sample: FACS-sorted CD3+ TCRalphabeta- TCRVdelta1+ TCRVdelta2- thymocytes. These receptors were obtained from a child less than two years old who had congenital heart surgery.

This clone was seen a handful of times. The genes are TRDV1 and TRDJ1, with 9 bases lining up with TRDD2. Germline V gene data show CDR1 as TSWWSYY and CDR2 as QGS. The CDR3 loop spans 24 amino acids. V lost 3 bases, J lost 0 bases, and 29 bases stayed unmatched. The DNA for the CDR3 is TGTGCTCTTGGGGAGGCCTTCCTACGTCCCCACCGCGCCGGGTTACTAAAGTACACCGATAAACTCATCTTT. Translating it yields CALGEAFLRPHRAGLLKYTDKLIF.

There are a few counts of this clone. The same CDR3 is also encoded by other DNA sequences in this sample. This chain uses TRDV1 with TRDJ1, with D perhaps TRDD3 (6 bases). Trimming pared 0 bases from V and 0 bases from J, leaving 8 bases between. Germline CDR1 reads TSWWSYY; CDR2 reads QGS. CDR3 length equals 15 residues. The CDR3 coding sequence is TGTGCTCTTGGGGAACTCCTGGGGTACACCGATAAACTCATCTTT. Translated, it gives CALGELLGYTDKLIF.

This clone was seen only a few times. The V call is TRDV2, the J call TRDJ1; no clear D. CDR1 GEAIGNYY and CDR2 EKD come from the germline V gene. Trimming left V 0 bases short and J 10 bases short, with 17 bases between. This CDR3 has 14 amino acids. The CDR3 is CACDTDRLGRGLIF. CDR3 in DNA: TGTGCCTGTGACACCGATCGCCTCGGTCGTGGACTCATCTTT.

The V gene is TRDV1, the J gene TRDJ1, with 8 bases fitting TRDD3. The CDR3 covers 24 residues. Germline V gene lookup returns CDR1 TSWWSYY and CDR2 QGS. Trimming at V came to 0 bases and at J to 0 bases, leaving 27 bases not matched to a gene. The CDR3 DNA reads TGTGCTCTTGGGGAACTAGGGGCGTTGGTCCTCGACTTACTGGGGGTGTTAAACACCGATAAACTCATCTTT. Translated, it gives CALGELGALVLDLLGVLNTDKLIF.

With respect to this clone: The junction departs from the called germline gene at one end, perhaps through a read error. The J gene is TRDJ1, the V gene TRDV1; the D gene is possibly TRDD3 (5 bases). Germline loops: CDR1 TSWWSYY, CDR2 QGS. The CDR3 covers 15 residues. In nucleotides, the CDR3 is TGTGCCCTTGTGGGGCTACAGGCCGACAACGATAAACTCATCTTT. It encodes CALVGLQADNDKLIF.

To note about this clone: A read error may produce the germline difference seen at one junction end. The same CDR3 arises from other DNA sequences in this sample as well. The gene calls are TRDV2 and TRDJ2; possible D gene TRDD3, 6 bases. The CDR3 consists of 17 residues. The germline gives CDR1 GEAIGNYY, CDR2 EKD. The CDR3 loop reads CACDTGGNPVLTAQLFF. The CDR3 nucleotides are TGTGCCTGTGACACTGGGGGCAACCCCGTTTTGACAGCACAGCTCTTCTTT.

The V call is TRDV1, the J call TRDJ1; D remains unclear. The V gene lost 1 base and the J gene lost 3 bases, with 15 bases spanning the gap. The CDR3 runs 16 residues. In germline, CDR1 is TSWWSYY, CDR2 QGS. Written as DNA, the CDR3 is TGTGCTCTTGGGGAACGGCGAGCGGGACTCTCCGATAAACTCATCTTT. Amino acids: CALGERRAGLSDKLIF.

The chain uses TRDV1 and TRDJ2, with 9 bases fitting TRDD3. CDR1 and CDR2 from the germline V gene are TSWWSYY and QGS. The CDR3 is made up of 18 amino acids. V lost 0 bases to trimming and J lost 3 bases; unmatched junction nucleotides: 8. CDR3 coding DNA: TGTGCTCTTGGGGAACTAGGGGTGGGGGATATGCTGACAGCACAACTCTTCTTT. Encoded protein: CALGELGVGDMLTAQLFF.

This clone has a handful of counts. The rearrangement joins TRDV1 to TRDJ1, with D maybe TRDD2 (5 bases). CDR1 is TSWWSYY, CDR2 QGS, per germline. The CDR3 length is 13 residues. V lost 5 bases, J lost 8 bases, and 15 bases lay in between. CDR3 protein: CALGLHCLQKLIF. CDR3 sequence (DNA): TGTGCTCTTGGGTTACATTGCCTTCAGAAACTCATCTTT.

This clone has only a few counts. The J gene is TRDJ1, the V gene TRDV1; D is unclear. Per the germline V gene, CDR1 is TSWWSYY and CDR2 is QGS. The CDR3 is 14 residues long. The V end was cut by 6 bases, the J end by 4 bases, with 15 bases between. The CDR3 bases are TGTGCTCTTGGATCGTCGGCGAGACGCGATAAACTCATCTTT. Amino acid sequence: CALGSSARRDKLIF.

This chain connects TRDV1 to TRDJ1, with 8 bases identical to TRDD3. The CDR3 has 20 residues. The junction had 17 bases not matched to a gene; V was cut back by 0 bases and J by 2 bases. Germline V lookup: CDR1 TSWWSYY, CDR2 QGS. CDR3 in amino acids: CALGELETSLWGYPTDKLIF. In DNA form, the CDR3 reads TGTGCTCTTGGGGAACTTGAGACTTCCCTCTGGGGATACCCAACCGATAAACTCATCTTT.

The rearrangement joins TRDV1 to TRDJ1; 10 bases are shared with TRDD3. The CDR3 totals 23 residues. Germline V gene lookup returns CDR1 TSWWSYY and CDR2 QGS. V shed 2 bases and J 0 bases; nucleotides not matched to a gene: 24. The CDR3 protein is CALGEIWTPDMGDTRPYTDKLIF. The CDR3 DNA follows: TGTGCTCTTGGGGAAATATGGACCCCCGACATGGGGGATACTAGGCCCTACACCGATAAACTCATCTTT.

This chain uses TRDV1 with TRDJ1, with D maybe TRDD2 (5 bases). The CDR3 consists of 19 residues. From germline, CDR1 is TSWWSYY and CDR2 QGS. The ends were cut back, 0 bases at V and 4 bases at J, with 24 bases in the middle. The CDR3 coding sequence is TGTGCTCTTGGGGAACTGTTCCCCTACGGAATACTGTCCTTCGATAAACTCATCTTT. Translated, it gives CALGELFPYGILSFDKLIF.

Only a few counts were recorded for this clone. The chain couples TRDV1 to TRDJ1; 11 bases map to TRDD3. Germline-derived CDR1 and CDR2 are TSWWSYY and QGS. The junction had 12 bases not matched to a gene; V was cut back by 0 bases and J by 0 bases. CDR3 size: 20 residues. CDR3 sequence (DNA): TGTGCTCTTGGGGAACTCGTTTGTCTGGGGGATACCCACTACACCGATAAACTCATCTTT. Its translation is CALGELVCLGDTHYTDKLIF.